The clone carrying this T cell receptor beta chain was picked up a small number of times. Its specificity is unknown. This sample was taken from a study of cytomegalovirus exposure and HLA in healthy donors. The study's findings and limits: Researchers catalogued approximately 170 TCR beta chains as cytomegalovirus-associated. That first-cohort TCR clusters tended to co-occur in the 100 to 150 validation repertoires was found in a later analysis.

CDR3 length: 16 amino acids. V shed 4 bases, J shed 4 bases, and the junction held 3 bases outside the gene matches. Germline V gives CDR1 MNHEY, CDR2 SVGAGI. The study drew the donors from its approximately 130-subject validation cohort, separate from the roughly 700-subject first cohort. Generated by immunoSEQ multiplex PCR, the TCRdb table keeps only in-frame clones and is missing some. The sample includes under 200,000 clones, roughly 82% seen only once; the top ten take 6% to 9%. The chain uses TRBV6-5 and TRBJ2-2; 13 bases align to TRBD2. Sequencing input: PBMCs. This clonotype was obtained from a man aged 18-30 years in good health and CMV-seropositive. DNA for the CDR3: TGTGCCAGCAGTTCGGGACTAGCGGGATCCACCGGGGAGCTGTTTTTT. Protein product: CASSSGLAGSTGELFF.